Detailed here is one TCR beta chain. Its antigen remains unidentified. Using immunoSEQ multiplex PCR, the repertoire was profiled, and TCRdb retains in-frame clones only, with some absent. The top ten hold over 10% of the sample, which has 15,000 to 18,000 clones, more than 80% seen once. This entry belongs to a study of Tregs in tolerant kidney transplant recipients. Study-wide findings and caveats: Few patients were studied, so findings need validation in larger groups. No direct test of biological reproducibility was done here. Tregs expanded with activated donor B cells seemed most donor-specific.

The CDR3 length is 13 residues. Looked up from germline, CDR1 is GTSNPN and CDR2 is SVGIG (reference sequence). J gave up 7 bases and V 7 bases, and 12 bases lay outside the gene matches. Specimen: CD8+ T cells from blood. The V gene is TRBV30, the J gene TRBJ2-7; TRBD1 agrees at 8 bases. This receptor was identified in a human donor in good health. CDR3 protein: CAYSADRAVEQYF. The DNA of the CDR3 is TGTGCCTACTCGGCGGACAGGGCTGTTGAGCAGTACTTC.